This TCR beta chain was identified in a study of shared clonotypes between healthy human individuals. Study outcomes and limitations: Across subsets, estimated richness was generally greater for naive than for memory populations.

Study donors comprised healthy, HIV-negative adults devoid of recent acute infection or vaccination. Clones were sequenced by immunoSEQ multiplex PCR, and TCRdb holds only the in-frame ones, with some missing. The repertoire includes nearly 1 million clones, 70% to 85% of them detected once, and approximately 1.5% sits in the top ten. In regard to this clone: What it binds is unknown.

This CDR3 is 14 amino acids long. CDR1 is SNHLY and CDR2 is FYNNEI in the germline V gene. Trimming removed 4 bases at V and 3 bases at J, with 10 bases between. Sequenced sample: memory CD4+ T cells sorted from blood. The subset here: CD45RA-negative fraction. V usage is TRBV2 and J usage is TRBJ1-5; no reliable D call. The source is a man aged 18 to 30 in good health. CDR3 bases: TGTGCCAGCAGTGCCGGGAGGATCAATCAGCCCCAGCATTTT. It specifies CASSAGRINQPQHF.